This TCR beta chain was captured by sequencing in a study of PD-1 blockade in classical Hodgkin lymphoma. Study at large: A 3 mg/kg intravenous dose of nivolumab was received by patients every 2 weeks.

Germline assignment: CDR1 GTSNPN and CDR2 SVGIG (reference sequence). There are 14 residues in the CDR3. Trimming took off 1 base at V and 2 bases at J, with 12 bases between the two ends. General study results and limits: A reduction in baseline TCR diversity was reportedly seen in newly diagnosed patients relative to healthy donors. Baseline diversity resembling that of newly diagnosed patients was seen in complete responders. Later analyses included only patients treated at least 1 year post-ASCT.

All trial patients relapsed after autologous stem cell transplantation. Clones were read by immunoSEQ multiplex PCR, and TCRdb kept only the in-frame ones, dropping some. The sample has roughly 150,000 clones, around four fifths seen once. Of note for this clone: Antigen unknown.

The sequencing used peripheral blood mononuclear cells (PBMCs), collected before the second cycle of nivolumab. This receptor was taken from a human donor with classical Hodgkin lymphoma. The rearrangement links TRBV30 to TRBJ2-7, with a weak D call TRBD2 (5 bases). CDR3 nucleotides: TGTGCCTGGAGTGACGGAAGCGGAACCTACGAGCAGTACTTC. Translated: CAWSDGSGTYEQYF.